These 6 T cell receptor beta chains share one sample of origin, sequenced in a study of T cell changes during pregnancy in multiple sclerosis. This table comes from immunoSEQ multiplex PCR, and its TCRdb copy is limited to in-frame clones, with some not included. The sample includes about 99,000 clones, 92% of them seen just once. The sample in question was peripheral blood, obtained after pregnancy. Every receptor here comes from a female donor with multiple sclerosis, enrolled in a pregnancy study.

This sequence joins TRBV5-1 and TRBJ2-2, with D possibly TRBD1 on 6 matching bases. The germline V and J ends were trimmed by 2 bases and 3 bases, with 8 bases remaining between them. The CDR3 sequence is 14 residues long. The germline V gene has CDR1 SGHRS and CDR2 YFSETQ. CDR3 residues: CASSLGQYTGELFF. The CDR3 DNA is TGCGCCAGCAGCTTAGGACAGTACACCGGGGAGCTGTTTTTT. Full variable domain (missing parts from reference TRBV5-1 and TRBJ2-2): KAGVTQTPRYLIKTRGQQVTLSCSPISGHRSVSWYQQTPGQGLQFLFEYFSETQRNKGNFPGRFSGRQFSNSRSEMNVSTLELGDSALYLCASSLGQYTGELFFGEGSRLTVL.

This chain joins TRBV28 and TRBJ2-7; possible D gene TRBD2, 6 bases. This CDR3 spans 14 amino acids. The V gene's germline CDR1 is MDHEN and CDR2 SYDVKM. Trimming removed 6 bases at V and 3 bases at J, with 15 bases between. The CDR3 region has the DNA TGTGCCAGCAGGGGGAGGTTGTCGGGCTACGAGCAGTACTTC. Translation: CASRGRLSGYEQYF.

This chain links TRBV10-2 with TRBJ1-2; 8 bases match TRBD1. Germline CDR1 reads WSHSY; CDR2 reads SAAADI. J was trimmed by 8 bases and V by 3 bases; bases with no gene match: 5. The CDR3 is 13 amino acids. In nucleotides, the CDR3 is TGCGCCAGCAGTGATCGCAGGGGGCTAGGCTACACCTTC. It yields the protein CASSDRRGLGYTF.

This clone was counted a single time. The genes are TRBV7-2 and TRBJ1-2; 8 positions match TRBD1. CDR3 length: 16 amino acids. The germline V gene has CDR1 SGHTA and CDR2 FQGNSA. Germline trimming cut 2 bases from V and 3 bases from J; bases unmatched to any gene: 8. This CDR3 is CASSLQGAAGDYGYTF. CDR3 DNA: TGTGCCAGCAGCTTACAGGGGGCGGCCGGGGACTATGGCTACACCTTC.

The chain uses TRBV7-9 and TRBJ2-1; TRBD1 agrees at 9 bases. Germline V gives CDR1 SEHNR, CDR2 FQNEAQ (reference sequence). The CDR3 covers 16 residues. The V and J ends lost 5 bases and 5 bases, in that order; junction bases with no gene match: 10. The chain's CDR3 is CASSRAGTGKNNEQFF. The CDR3 DNA reads as TGTGCCAGCAGCCGAGCAGGGACAGGGAAGAACAATGAGCAGTTCTTC.

The chain combines TRBV9 with TRBJ2-1; D gene ambiguous. Trimming took 7 bases from V and 8 from J, leaving 10 bases between them. This CDR3 has 11 amino acids. Germline assignment: CDR1 SGDLS and CDR2 YYNGEE. The CDR3 loop reads CASGGSDEQFF. DNA of the CDR3: TGTGCCAGCGGCGGTTCGGATGAGCAGTTCTTC.